Listed below are T cell receptor beta chains from one sample, sequenced in a study of blood T cell repertoires in COVID-19. The data were produced by immunoSEQ multiplex PCR, yet TCRdb's version contains in-frame clones alone and is incomplete. The table has 100,000 or so clones, around 85% seen once. Sequencing was performed on peripheral blood. The source is a woman in her 70s with active or convalescent COVID-19. CDR3s include the opening cysteine and the closing phenylalanine or tryptophan. Size tells how often a clone was seen (once, few, many) or the class of an expanded clone, and some rows leave it out.

CDR3: CASSLEPGDYEQYF; size: NA; V: TRBV5-1; J: TRBJ2-7; length: 14
CDR3: CASSLVGGNTEAFF; size: NA; V: TRBV5-4; J: TRBJ1-1; length: 14
CDR3: CATSEGGTDYEQYF; size: NA; V: TRBV24-1; J: TRBJ2-7; length: 14
CDR3: CASRSDRTTNYGYTF; size: NA; V: TRBV6-5; J: TRBJ1-2; length: 15
CDR3: CASSKLAGGPYEQYF; size: NA; V: TRBV27; J: TRBJ2-7; length: 15
CDR3: CASSQGGGSQAFF; size: NA; V: TRBV3-1/TRBV3-2; J: TRBJ2-1; length: 13
CDR3: CASSQGSRTSGDPSETQYF; size: NA; V: TRBV4-1; J: TRBJ2-5; length: 19
CDR3: CASSITGENIQYF; size: NA; V: TRBV7-9; J: TRBJ2-4; length: 13
CDR3: CATQPTEGKNIQYF; size: NA; V: TRBV27; J: TRBJ2-4; length: 14
CDR3: CASSRPSTDYYNEQFF; size: few; V: TRBV9; J: TRBJ2-1; length: 16
CDR3: CASSRLGGSGELFF; size: once; V: TRBV3-1/TRBV3-2; J: TRBJ2-2; length: 14
CDR3: CAGTAGEKLFF; size: NA; V: TRBV30; J: TRBJ1-4; length: 11
CDR3: CASNGGNNQPQHF; size: once; V: TRBV2; J: TRBJ1-5; length: 13
CDR3: CATSDLPGFPTYEQYF; size: NA; V: TRBV24-1; J: TRBJ2-7; length: 16
CDR3: CASSPFRRGDNEQFF; size: once; V: TRBV7-9; J: TRBJ2-1; length: 15
CDR3: CASNAGTQWYF; size: NA; V: TRBV5-4; J: TRBJ2-3; length: 11
CDR3: CASSLRSEGYEQYF; size: NA; V: TRBV7-2; J: TRBJ2-7; length: 14
CDR3: CASSQGGNEQFF; size: NA; V: TRBV4-1; J: TRBJ2-1; length: 12
CDR3: CASSPGQDKNQPQHF; size: NA; V: TRBV5-4; J: TRBJ1-5; length: 15
CDR3: CASSPPGQDTQYF; size: NA; V: TRBV7-2; J: TRBJ2-3; length: 13
CDR3: CASSQAKDGYGYTF; size: once; V: TRBV4-2; J: TRBJ1-2; length: 14
CDR3: CASSVSGSNIQYF; size: NA; V: TRBV9; J: TRBJ2-4; length: 13
CDR3: CASSPPGLVTNEQFF; size: NA; V: TRBV18; J: TRBJ2-1; length: 15
CDR3: CASSFMGTGNTGELFF; size: NA; V: TRBV28; J: TRBJ2-2; length: 16
CDR3: CATEPGLAASTDTQYF; size: NA; V: TRBV7-2; J: TRBJ2-3; length: 16
CDR3: CASSLVGRPEIPDTQYF; size: NA; V: TRBV7-9; J: TRBJ2-3; length: 17
CDR3: CASSEHGHPNTGELFF; size: few; V: TRBV9; J: TRBJ2-2; length: 16
CDR3: CASSWSSGQETQYF; size: few; V: TRBV5-4; J: TRBJ2-5; length: 14
CDR3: CSASWGRGSPLHF; size: few; V: TRBV20-1; J: TRBJ1-6; length: 13
CDR3: CASCYWGQGGEAFF; size: NA; V: TRBV6-5; J: TRBJ1-1; length: 14
CDR3: CASSLDRATNEKLFF; size: NA; V: TRBV5-4; J: TRBJ1-4; length: 15
CDR3: CASSRDNYEQYF; size: NA; V: TRBV6-5; J: TRBJ2-7; length: 12
CDR3: CASSLAGTGSGNTIYF; size: NA; V: TRBV5-1; J: TRBJ1-3; length: 16
CDR3: CASSLPLAGTDTQYF; size: NA; V: TRBV28; J: TRBJ2-3; length: 15
CDR3: CASSPTRGDTEAFF; size: once; V: TRBV5-1; J: TRBJ1-1; length: 14
CDR3: CASSFRGGTSGGVEQFF; size: NA; V: TRBV7-2; J: TRBJ2-1; length: 17
CDR3: CAISGTPLGETQYF; size: few; V: TRBV10-3; J: TRBJ2-5; length: 14
CDR3: CASSLVQGSSTDTQYF; size: NA; V: TRBV11-2; J: TRBJ2-3; length: 16
CDR3: CASSQTLDREETQYF; size: NA; V: TRBV4-2; J: TRBJ2-5; length: 15
CDR3: CASSSFTGSGETQYF; size: NA; V: TRBV7-9; J: TRBJ2-5; length: 15
CDR3: CSVEMDREPDTQYF; size: NA; V: TRBV29-1; J: TRBJ2-3; length: 14
CDR3: CASRGTGVAGELFF; size: few; V: TRBV19; J: TRBJ2-2; length: 14
CDR3: CASRRVGTEAYEQYF; size: NA; V: TRBV6-5; J: TRBJ2-7; length: 15
CDR3: CASSPTLAGNTEAFF; size: NA; V: TRBV5-1; J: TRBJ1-1; length: 15
CDR3: CASSSSGRFTEAFF; size: NA; V: TRBV5-1; J: TRBJ1-1; length: 14
CDR3: CASSGAGGGTDTQYF; size: NA; V: TRBV2; J: TRBJ2-3; length: 15
CDR3: CASRTSGGGHYEQYF; size: NA; V: TRBV2; J: TRBJ2-7; length: 15